This T cell receptor (beta chain) was obtained from a study of shared clonotypes between healthy human individuals. Study-level results: Genetic and exposure-history diversity was limited by the few donors. Large sequencing depth failed to make sorted-subset sequencing complete, rarefaction showed.

As to this clone: Its antigen is not known.

Germline lookup yields CDR1 MDHEN and CDR2 SYDVKM. CDR3 length: 15 amino acids. V was clipped by 2 bases and J by 5 bases; unmatched bases: 8. Libraries were prepared by immunoSEQ multiplex PCR; TCRdb keeps only in-frame clonotypes and omits some of them. The sample contains about 1.5 million clones, approximately 98% of which appear only once. Specimen: naive CD4+ T cells sorted from blood. As to subset: CD45RA+ positively selected. The clonotype originates from a man aged 25 to 45 in good health. The chain joins TRBV28 to TRBJ1-2; 7 nucleotides match TRBD1. CDR3 DNA sequence: TGTGCCAGCAGTTTAGGGGCAGGGGGTGAATATGGCTACACCTTC. It encodes CASSLGAGGEYGYTF.